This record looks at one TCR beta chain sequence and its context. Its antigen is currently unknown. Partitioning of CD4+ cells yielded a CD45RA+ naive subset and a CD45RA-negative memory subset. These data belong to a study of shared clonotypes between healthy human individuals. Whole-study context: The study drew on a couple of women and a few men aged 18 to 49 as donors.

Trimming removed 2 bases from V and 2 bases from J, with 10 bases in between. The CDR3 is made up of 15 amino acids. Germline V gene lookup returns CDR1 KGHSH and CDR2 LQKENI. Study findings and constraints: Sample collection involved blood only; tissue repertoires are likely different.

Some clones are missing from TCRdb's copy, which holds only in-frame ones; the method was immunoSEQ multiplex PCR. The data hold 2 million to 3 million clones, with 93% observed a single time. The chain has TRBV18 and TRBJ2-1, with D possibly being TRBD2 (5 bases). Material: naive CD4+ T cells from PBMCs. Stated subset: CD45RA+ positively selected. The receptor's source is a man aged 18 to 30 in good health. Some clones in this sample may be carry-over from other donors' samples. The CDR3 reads CASSPGSRPYNEQFF. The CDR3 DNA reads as TGTGCCAGCTCACCAGGGAGTCGCCCCTACAATGAGCAGTTCTTC.